Listed below are T cell receptor beta chains from one sample, sequenced in a study of cytomegalovirus exposure and HLA in healthy donors. TCRdb's copy holds only in-frame clones and misses some; the assay was immunoSEQ multiplex PCR. The sample consists of over 80,000 clones, 73% of them appearing once. The sample was PBMCs. All receptors derive from a man between 35 and 55 years old in good health and CMV-seronegative. Each CDR3 is given with its conserved first and last residue. The D gene is left open where the match is weak. Rows may omit the clone size; those that give it use once, few, many or a size class.

J	length	V	D	size	DNA	CDR3
TRBJ2-3	18	TRBV10-3	TRBD2	-	TGTGCCATCAGTGACCCAGGGACTAGCGGGGGGCTCCCAGATACGCAGTATTTT	CAISDPGTSGGLPDTQYF
TRBJ2-7	15	TRBV18	TRBD2	-	TGTGCCAGCTCGCGGGGACTAGCGGGAGGCGGCGAGCAGTACTTC	CASSRGLAGGGEQYF
TRBJ2-3	11	TRBV2	-	once	TGTGCCAGCAGTCCGCGGAATACGCAGTATTTT	CASSPRNTQYF
TRBJ2-7	12	TRBV25-1	-	once	TGTGCCAGCAGTGGGAGGGACTACGAGCAGTACTTC	CASSGRDYEQYF
TRBJ1-6	17	TRBV5-1	TRBD1	-	TGCGCCAGCAGCTCCAGACAGGGGGCGAAATTCTCTTCACCCCTCCACTTT	CASSSRQGAKFSSPLHF
TRBJ2-1	12	TRBV29-1	-	-	TGCAGCGTTCGCACTAGCTACAATGAGCAGTTCTTC	CSVRTSYNEQFF
TRBJ2-7	16	TRBV5-1	TRBD1	-	TGCGCCAGCAGCTTAAAGCCCCAGGACAGGGATGGCGAGCAGTACTTC	CASSLKPQDRDGEQYF
TRBJ1-5	15	TRBV5-8	TRBD1	-	TGTGCCAGCAGCCGGACAGGGACGGGCAATCAGCCCCAGCATTTT	CASSRTGTGNQPQHF
TRBJ1-5	13	TRBV28	-	-	TGTGCCAGCAGTTTCGAGGGATATCAGCCCCAGCATTTT	CASSFEGYQPQHF
TRBJ2-7	12	TRBV2	TRBD1	-	TGTGCCAGCAGGGGACAGGGGTACGAGCAGTACTTC	CASRGQGYEQYF
TRBJ2-7	16	TRBV4-1	TRBD2	once	TGCGCCAGCAGCCAGGTATCCCGAGCGGGGGGCTACGAGCAGTACTTC	CASSQVSRAGGYEQYF
TRBJ1-6	13	TRBV7-2	-	-	TGTGCCAGCAGCTTCGGGGGTGCTTCACCCCTCCACTTT	CASSFGGASPLHF
TRBJ2-5	13	TRBV28	-	-	TGTGCCAGCAGCCTAACAGGGTGGGAGACCCAGTACTTC	CASSLTGWETQYF
TRBJ2-5	15	TRBV6-5	TRBD2	-	TGTGCCAGCTTAAGAGCGGGGGGGGGTCAAGAGACCCAGTACTTC	CASLRAGGGQETQYF
TRBJ1-5	16	TRBV5-6	-	-	TGTGCCAGCAGCCTCGGCCCGGAGGAAAGCAATCAGCCCCAGCATTTT	CASSLGPEESNQPQHF
TRBJ1-2	11	TRBV2	TRBD1	-	TGTGCCAGCCAGGACAGGTATGGCTACACCTTC	CASQDRYGYTF
TRBJ2-5	19	TRBV5-1	TRBD2	-	TGCGCCAGCAGCTCGATTGGACCCCTAGCGGGGGGGACCCAAGAGACCCAGTACTTC	CASSSIGPLAGGTQETQYF
TRBJ2-5	16	TRBV10-3	TRBD2	-	TGTGCCATCAGTGAGAGAGCTAGCGGGCCCCCGGAGACCCAGTACTTC	CAISERASGPPETQYF
TRBJ2-3	16	TRBV28	TRBD2	-	TGTGCCAGCAGTCTCGGGGCTCGCGGGGGGGCCGTGGAGCAGTATTTT	CASSLGARGGAVEQYF
TRBJ1-5	15	TRBV10-3	-	-	TGTGCCACCCCCTCCGAGGGTAGGTGCAATCAGCCCCAGCATTTT	CATPSEGRCNQPQHF
TRBJ1-1	16	TRBV5-4	-	-	TGTGCCAGCAGCTCCATATTCCGGACAAGGAACACTGAAGCTTTCTTT	CASSSIFRTRNTEAFF
TRBJ2-2	14	TRBV7-6	-	-	TGTGCCAGCAGCTTAGCGGCAGTGACCGGGGAGCTGTTTTTT	CASSLAAVTGELFF
TRBJ1-5	15	TRBV5-4	-	-	TGTGCCAGCAGCTTCGGCGGTACTAGCACAGATACGCAGCATTTT	CASSFGGTSTDTQHF
TRBJ1-2	14	TRBV7-2	TRBD1	-	TGTGCCAGCAGCCGGGACAGGGGGTTTTATGGCTACACCTTC	CASSRDRGFYGYTF
TRBJ1-2	15	TRBV5-1	TRBD1	-	TGCGCCAGCAGCCTCGGGACAGGTACGGGCGTCGGCTACACCTTC	CASSLGTGTGVGYTF
TRBJ2-5	12	TRBV2	-	-	TGTGCCAGTGACATTACTCCCGAGACCCAGTACTTC	CASDITPETQYF
TRBJ1-2	15	TRBV4-1	-	-	TGCGCCAGCAGCCAAGATTATGGGGGAGGCTATGGCTACACCTTC	CASSQDYGGGYGYTF
TRBJ2-3	15	TRBV7-9	-	-	TGTGCCAGCAGCTCGATAAGGGACTTCAGTGATACGCAGTATTTT	CASSSIRDFSDTQYF
TRBJ1-1	13	TRBV11-1	-	-	TGTGCCAGCAGCTTAAAAGCAGGAGGGGAGGCTTTCTTT	CASSLKAGGEAFF
TRBJ1-6	15	TRBV5-4	-	-	TGTGCCAGCAGCCTCTATCCAGCGGGTAATTCACCCCTCCACTTT	CASSLYPAGNSPLHF
TRBJ2-7	14	TRBV4-2	-	few	TGTGCCAGCAGCCAAGAGCAGGACACCTACGAGCAGTACTTC	CASSQEQDTYEQYF
TRBJ2-7	14	TRBV6-1	-	-	TGTGCCAGCAGTGAATGGGGACAAACCTACGAGCAGTACTTC	CASSEWGQTYEQYF
TRBJ1-1	14	TRBV27	-	-	TGTGCCAGCAGTCCCCAGGGTACGAACACTGAAGCTTTCTTT	CASSPQGTNTEAFF
TRBJ1-6	16	TRBV28	TRBD1	-	TGTGCCAGCAGTTTACGGGACAGGGGGCCGGGTTCACCCCTCCACTTT	CASSLRDRGPGSPLHF
TRBJ1-5	17	TRBV28	-	-	TGTGCCAGCAGTCCCACGTACAACCTTGAAGGCAATCAGCCCCAGCATTTT	CASSPTYNLEGNQPQHF
TRBJ1-1	15	TRBV4-1	-	-	TGCGCCAGCAGCCATCTTCGGGGGTCGAACACTGAAGCTTTCTTT	CASSHLRGSNTEAFF
TRBJ2-3	17	TRBV5-4	TRBD2	-	TGTGCCAGCAGCTTGGGGGCAGCGGGGGGCGTCACAGATACGCAGTATTTT	CASSLGAAGGVTDTQYF
TRBJ2-1	14	TRBV15	-	-	TGTGCCACCAGCAGAGACAGGGGCTACAATGAGCAGTTCTTC	CATSRDRGYNEQFF
TRBJ1-6	16	TRBV5-6	-	-	TGTGCCAGCAGCCCGCGGGGAGGGCGAGGAAATTCACCCCTCCACTTT	CASSPRGGRGNSPLHF
TRBJ2-7	13	TRBV27	-	-	TGTGCCAGCAGTTTAGACAGATTCTACGAGCAGTACTTC	CASSLDRFYEQYF
TRBJ2-1	15	TRBV11-2	-	-	TGTGCCAGCAGCATCGGGCGGACAGTTAACAATGAGCAGTTCTTC	CASSIGRTVNNEQFF
TRBJ1-2	15	TRBV4-1	-	few	TGCGCCAGCAGCCAAGATGCAGGGTCCAACTATGGCTACACCTTC	CASSQDAGSNYGYTF
TRBJ2-2	17	TRBV9	-	-	TGTGCCAGCAGCGTAGTACCCGGGGGGCCCCCACACGGGGAGCTGTTTTTT	CASSVVPGGPPHGELFF
TRBJ2-5	18	TRBV7-8	TRBD2	-	TGTGCCAGCGGCGATCTGGGGACTAGCGGGGTCCTGCAAGAGACCCAGTACTTC	CASGDLGTSGVLQETQYF
TRBJ2-7	14	TRBV7-2	TRBD2	-	TGTGCCAGCACCACGGTGGCGGGGGCCTACGAGCAGTACTTC	CASTTVAGAYEQYF
TRBJ2-2	17	TRBV7-9	-	few	TGTGCCAGCAGCTTAGGAGTGCGGTTCTCGAACACCGGGGAGCTGTTTTTT	CASSLGVRFSNTGELFF
TRBJ2-1	16	TRBV6-5	TRBD2	-	TGTGCCAGCAGTTCCGTAGCGGGGGTTCCCTACAATGAGCAGTTCTTC	CASSSVAGVPYNEQFF
TRBJ2-3	16	TRBV19	TRBD2	-	TGTGCCAGTAGTATTACTAGCGGGGGGCCGACAGATACGCAGTATTTT	CASSITSGGPTDTQYF
TRBJ1-1	13	TRBV10-3	-	-	TGTGCCATCAAGACAGATCTGAACACTGAAGCTTTCTTT	CAIKTDLNTEAFF
TRBJ1-5	13	TRBV2	-	-	TGTGCCAGCAAAGGAGTAGGCAATCAGCCCCAGCATTTT	CASKGVGNQPQHF
TRBJ1-4	14	TRBV14	TRBD1	-	TGTGCCAGCAGCCGCGGGACAGGGAGTGAAAAACTGTTTTTT	CASSRGTGSEKLFF
TRBJ1-2	14	TRBV19	TRBD1	-	TGTGCCAGCTTCGACAGGGTGGGTAACTATGGCTACACCTTC	CASFDRVGNYGYTF
TRBJ1-4	11	TRBV10-3	-	few	TGTGCCAAAAGGGGGTTTGAAAAACTGTTTTTT	CAKRGFEKLFF
TRBJ2-5	14	TRBV25-1	-	-	TGTGCCAGCAGTGAACCAGCAGCGCAAGAGACCCAGTACTTC	CASSEPAAQETQYF
TRBJ2-2	13	TRBV10-3	TRBD1	-	TGTGCCATGACAGGGGAGAACACCGGGGAGCTGTTTTTT	CAMTGENTGELFF